Reported below is one TCR beta chain. Using its own MiXCR run on the 5' RACE reads, TCRdb lists one record per CDR3 protein. Of 350,000 to 450,000 distinct CDR3 sequences in the sample, about 28% were seen once. The sample is drawn from a study of identical twins' blood T cells. The clonotype was recovered from a woman aged 18 to 55 in good health. The material sequenced was PBMCs.

CDR3 sequence: CASSLGTERSTGELFF. DNA of the CDR3: TGTGCCAGCAGTTTGGGAACGGAGCGCTCCACCGGGGAGCTGTTTTTT. The chain couples TRBV27 to TRBJ2-2; D gene uncertain. Trimming took off 3 bases at V and 4 bases at J, with 15 bases between the two ends. There are 16 residues in the CDR3. Germline V lookup: CDR1 MNHEY, CDR2 SMNVEV (reference sequence).